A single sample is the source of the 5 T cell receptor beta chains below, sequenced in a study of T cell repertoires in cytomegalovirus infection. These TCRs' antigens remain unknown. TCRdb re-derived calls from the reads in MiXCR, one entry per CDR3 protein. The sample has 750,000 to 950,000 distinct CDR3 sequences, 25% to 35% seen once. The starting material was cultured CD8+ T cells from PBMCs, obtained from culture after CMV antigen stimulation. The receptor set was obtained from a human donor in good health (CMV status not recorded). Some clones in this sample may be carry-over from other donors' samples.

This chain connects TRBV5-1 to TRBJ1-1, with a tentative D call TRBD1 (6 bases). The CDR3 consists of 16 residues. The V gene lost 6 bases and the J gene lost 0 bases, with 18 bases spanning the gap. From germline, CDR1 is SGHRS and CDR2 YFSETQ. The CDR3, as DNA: TGCGCCAGCACCCTGAGGCTAACAGGGATGAACACTGAAGCTTTCTTT. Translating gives CASTLRLTGMNTEAFF.

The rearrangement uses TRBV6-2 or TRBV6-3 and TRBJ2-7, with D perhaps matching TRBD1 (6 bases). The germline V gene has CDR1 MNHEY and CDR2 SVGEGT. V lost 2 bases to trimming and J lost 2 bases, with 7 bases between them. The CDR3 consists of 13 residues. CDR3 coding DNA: TGTGCCAGCAGTTACCACAGGGCCTACGAGCAGTACGTC. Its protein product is CASSYHRAYEQYV.

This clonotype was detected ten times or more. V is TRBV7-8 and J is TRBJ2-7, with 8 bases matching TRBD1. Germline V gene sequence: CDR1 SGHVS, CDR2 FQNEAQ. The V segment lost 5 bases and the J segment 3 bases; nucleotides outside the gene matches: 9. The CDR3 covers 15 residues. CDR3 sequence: CASSERTGHLYEQYV. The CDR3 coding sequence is TGTGCCAGCAGCGAACGGACAGGGCATCTCTACGAGCAGTACGTC.

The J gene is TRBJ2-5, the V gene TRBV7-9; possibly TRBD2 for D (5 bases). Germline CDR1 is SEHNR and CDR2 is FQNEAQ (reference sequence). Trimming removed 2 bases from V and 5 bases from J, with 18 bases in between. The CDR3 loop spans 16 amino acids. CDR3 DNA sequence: TGTGCCAGCAGCTTATGGGAAACACTAGATCCGGAGACCCAGTACTTC. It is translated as CASSLWETLDPETQYF. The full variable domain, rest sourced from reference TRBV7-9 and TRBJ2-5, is DTGVSQNPRHKITKRGQNVTFRCDPISEHNRLYWYRQTLGQGPEFLTYFQNEAQLEKSRLLSDRFSAERPKGSFSTLEIQRTEQGDSAMYLCASSLWETLDPETQYFGPGTRLLVL.

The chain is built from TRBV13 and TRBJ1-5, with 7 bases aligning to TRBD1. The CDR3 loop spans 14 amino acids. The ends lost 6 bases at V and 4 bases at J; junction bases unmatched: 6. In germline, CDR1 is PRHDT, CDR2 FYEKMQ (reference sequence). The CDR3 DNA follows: TGTGCCAGCAGTCACGGACAGGTTAATCAGCCCCAGCATTTT. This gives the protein CASSHGQVNQPQHF. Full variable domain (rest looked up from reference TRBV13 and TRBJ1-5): AAGVIQSPRHLIKEKRETATLKCYPIPRHDTVYWYQQGPGQDPQFLISFYEKMQSDKGSIPDRFSAQQFSDYHSELNMSSLELGDSALYFCASSHGQVNQPQHFGDGTRLSIL.